This passage covers 11 T cell receptor beta chains from one sample sequenced in a study of beta chain features in type 1 diabetes. Study conclusions and caveats: A moderate, significant TCRB CDR3 shortening appeared in type 1 diabetes across four CD4+ subsets.

Since all of the isolated RNA was reverse transcribed, expressed TCRB transcripts were what got sequenced. Generated by immunoSEQ multiplex PCR, the TCRdb table keeps only in-frame clones and is missing some. The repertoire holds about 160,000 clones, with roughly 8% as singletons. For these receptors, no antigen is known. The sequenced material came from central memory CD4+ T cells from blood. All receptors derive from a man younger than 30 with type 1 diabetes.

The chain recombines TRBV5-1 with TRBJ2-1, with 8 bases that match TRBD1. The V gene end was trimmed by 0 bases and the J gene end by 5 bases; junction bases not matched to a gene: 7. This CDR3 has 16 amino acids. CDR1 is SGHRS, CDR2 YFSETQ, per germline. CDR3 sequence: CASSLGTGKVNNEQFF. The CDR3 DNA reads as TGCGCCAGCAGCTTGGGGACAGGGAAAGTCAACAATGAGCAGTTCTTC.

The V and J genes are TRBV7-2 and TRBJ2-7; 8 nucleotides line up with TRBD1. The CDR3 runs to 14 residues. J gave up 7 bases and V 4 bases, and 9 bases lay outside the gene matches. CDR1 is SGHTA and CDR2 is FQGNSA in the germline V gene. The CDR3 spells CASSYTPGGGEQYF. CDR3 nucleotide sequence: TGTGCCAGCAGCTATACCCCAGGGGGCGGGGAGCAGTACTTC.

The chain uses TRBV10-3 and TRBJ2-3, with a tentative D call TRBD1 (6 bases). V was pared by 0 bases and J by 2 bases, with 15 bases between. The CDR3 consists of 17 residues. Germline CDR1 and CDR2: ENHRY and SYGVKD. DNA for the CDR3: TGTGCCATCAGTGAGTCGACGAGGGCAGGGGACACAGATACGCAGTATTTT. Its protein product is CAISESTRAGDTDTQYF.

This clone was seen at least ten times. The J gene is TRBJ2-1, the V gene TRBV2; 10 bases are a match to TRBD2. Germline CDR1 reads SNHLY; CDR2 reads FYNNEI. The CDR3 has 13 amino acids. The V gene end was trimmed by 6 bases and the J gene end by 9 bases; junction bases not matched to a gene: 5. CDR3 sequence: CASRDRLAGEQFF. As DNA, the CDR3 is TGTGCCAGCAGAGATCGACTAGCGGGTGAGCAGTTCTTC.

This clone was seen only a few times. The chain couples TRBV5-6 to TRBJ2-7; 12 bases line up with TRBD2. The CDR3 totals 15 residues. V shed 1 base and J 3 bases; nucleotides not matched to a gene: 2. The V gene's germline CDR1 is SGHDT and CDR2 YYEEEE. In DNA, the CDR3 is TGTGCCAGCAGCTTGCAGGGACTAGCGGGCTACGAGCAGTACTTC. Translated: CASSLQGLAGYEQYF.

Only a few counts were recorded for this clone. The V and J genes are TRBV6-1 and TRBJ1-1, with D uncertain. Deletions cut 2 bases from V and 5 bases from J, with 12 bases between. The germline V gene encodes CDR1 MNHNS and CDR2 SASEGT. CDR3 size: 14 residues. This CDR3 is CASSEFGGGTEAFF. The DNA of the CDR3 is TGTGCCAGCAGTGAATTCGGAGGAGGAACTGAAGCTTTCTTT.

The chain is built from TRBV15 and TRBJ1-1, with TRBD1 matching over 8 bases. The CDR3 runs to 14 residues. Germline CDR1 reads LNHNV; CDR2 reads YYDKDF (reference sequence). V dropped 1 base and J dropped 6; count of bases not matched to a gene: 4. CDR3 residues: CATSRVTGGAEAFF. The CDR3, as DNA: TGTGCCACCAGCAGAGTTACAGGGGGGGCTGAAGCTTTCTTT.

This chain links TRBV7-6 with TRBJ2-5; D gene uncertain. This CDR3 is 13 amino acids long. CDR1 and CDR2 from the germline V gene are SGHVS and FNYEAQ. V gave up 5 bases and J gave up 5 bases, with 12 bases separating them. In DNA, the CDR3 is TGTGCCAGCAGCGAAGGAATCAGGGAGACCCAGTACTTC. Protein: CASSEGIRETQYF.

This clone was observed a handful of times. The chain is built from TRBV30 and TRBJ1-2; 7 bases are shared with TRBD1. J gave up 1 base and V 4 bases, and 9 bases lay outside the gene matches. Germline V gene sequence: CDR1 GTSNPN, CDR2 SVGIG (reference sequence). This CDR3 comprises 15 residues. CDR3 sequence: CAWTPTGPINYGYTF. As DNA, the CDR3 is TGTGCCTGGACTCCGACAGGGCCTATTAACTATGGCTACACCTTC.

This clone was seen a few times. V gene TRBV28 combines with J gene TRBJ2-5, with D maybe TRBD1 (5 bases). The CDR3 sequence is 17 residues long. Trimming removed 6 bases at V and 0 bases at J, with 20 bases between. In germline, CDR1 is MDHEN, CDR2 SYDVKM. The CDR3 nucleotides read TGTGCCAGCAGGCCCCCGGTTGCAGGGCCCTACCAAGAGACCCAGTACTTC. Translated: CASRPPVAGPYQETQYF.

This chain uses TRBV28 with TRBJ2-7; 9 bases line up with TRBD1. Per germline, CDR1 MDHEN and CDR2 SYDVKM. The CDR3 loop spans 12 amino acids. With V trimmed by 5 bases and J by 11 bases, 7 bases remained unmatched. The CDR3, as DNA: TGTGCCAGCAGTCACGACAGGGGGAGGGAGTACTTC. It yields the protein CASSHDRGREYF.